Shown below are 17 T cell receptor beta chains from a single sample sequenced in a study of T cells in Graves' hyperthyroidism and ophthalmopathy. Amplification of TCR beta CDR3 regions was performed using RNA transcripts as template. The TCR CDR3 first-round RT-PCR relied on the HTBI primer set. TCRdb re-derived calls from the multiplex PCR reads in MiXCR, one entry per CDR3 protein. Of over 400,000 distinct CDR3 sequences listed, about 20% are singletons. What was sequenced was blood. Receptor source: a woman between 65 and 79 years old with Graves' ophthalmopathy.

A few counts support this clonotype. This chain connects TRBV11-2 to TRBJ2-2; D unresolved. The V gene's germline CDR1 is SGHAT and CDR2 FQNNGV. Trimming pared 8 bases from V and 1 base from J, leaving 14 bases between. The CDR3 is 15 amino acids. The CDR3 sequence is CASFSWRKNTGELFF. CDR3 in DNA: TGTGCCAGCTTTTCTTGGCGGAAGAACACCGGGGAGCTGTTTTTT.

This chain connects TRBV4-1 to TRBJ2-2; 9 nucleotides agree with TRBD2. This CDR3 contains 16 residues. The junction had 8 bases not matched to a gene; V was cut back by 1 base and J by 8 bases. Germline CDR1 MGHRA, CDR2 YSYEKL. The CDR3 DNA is TGCGCCAGCAGCCAAGTGGGGCAGCTAGCGGGAGGGGAGCTGTTTTTT. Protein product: CASSQVGQLAGGELFF.

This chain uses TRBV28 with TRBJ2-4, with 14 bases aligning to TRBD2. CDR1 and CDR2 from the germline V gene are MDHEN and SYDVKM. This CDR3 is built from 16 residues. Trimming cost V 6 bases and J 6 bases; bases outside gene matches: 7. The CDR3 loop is CASSLGLAGVTNIQYF. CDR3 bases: TGTGCCAGCAGCCTGGGACTAGCGGGAGTGACAAACATTCAGTACTTC.

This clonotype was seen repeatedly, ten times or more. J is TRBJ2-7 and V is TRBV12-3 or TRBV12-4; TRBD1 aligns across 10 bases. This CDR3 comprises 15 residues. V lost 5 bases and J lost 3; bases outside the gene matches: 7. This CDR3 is CASSRQGASDYEQYF. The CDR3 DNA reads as TGTGCCAGCAGTCGACAGGGGGCATCGGACTACGAGCAGTACTTC.

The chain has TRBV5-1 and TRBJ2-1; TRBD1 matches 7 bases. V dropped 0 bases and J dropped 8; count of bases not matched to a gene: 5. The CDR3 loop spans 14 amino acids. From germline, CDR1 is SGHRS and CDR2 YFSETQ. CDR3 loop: CASSLEGTVDEQFF. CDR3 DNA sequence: TGCGCCAGCAGCTTGGAAGGGACAGTGGATGAGCAGTTCTTC.

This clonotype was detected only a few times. The CDR3 DNA sequence: TGTGCCACTTCGAGGACAAATAATTCACCCCTCCACTTT. Amino acids: CATSRTNNSPLHF. The V call is TRBV6-1, the J call TRBJ1-6, with D perhaps matching TRBD1 (5 bases). This CDR3 is 13 amino acids long. Germline assignment: CDR1 MNHNS and CDR2 SASEGT. Trimming stripped 10 bases from V and 5 bases from J, with 12 bases between.

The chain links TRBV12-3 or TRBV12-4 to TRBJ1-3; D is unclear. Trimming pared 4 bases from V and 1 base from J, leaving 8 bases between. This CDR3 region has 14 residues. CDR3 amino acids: CASSSVFSGNTIYF. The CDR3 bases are TGTGCCAGCAGTTCAGTATTTTCTGGAAACACCATATATTTT.

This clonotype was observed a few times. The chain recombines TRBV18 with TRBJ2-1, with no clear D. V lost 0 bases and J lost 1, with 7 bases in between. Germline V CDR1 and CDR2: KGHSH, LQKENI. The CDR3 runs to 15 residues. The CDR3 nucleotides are TGTGCCAGCTCACCACCGGGCCGATCCTACAATGAGCAGTTCTTC. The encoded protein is CASSPPGRSYNEQFF.

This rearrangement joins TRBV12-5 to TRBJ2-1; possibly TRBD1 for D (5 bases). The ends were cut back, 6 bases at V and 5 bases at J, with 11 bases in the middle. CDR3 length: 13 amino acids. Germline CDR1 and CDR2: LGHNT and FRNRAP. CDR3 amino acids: CASGTRQNNEQFF. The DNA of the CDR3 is TGTGCTAGTGGAACCCGACAGAACAATGAGCAGTTCTTC.

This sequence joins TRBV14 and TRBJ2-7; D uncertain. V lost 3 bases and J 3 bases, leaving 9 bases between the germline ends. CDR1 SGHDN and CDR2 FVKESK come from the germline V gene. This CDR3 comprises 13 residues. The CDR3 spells CASSQVLFYEQYF. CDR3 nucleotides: TGTGCCAGCAGCCAGGTTCTCTTCTACGAGCAGTACTTC.

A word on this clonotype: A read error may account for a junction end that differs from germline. CDR3 coding DNA: TGTGCCAGCAGTTTAGGTAGAAGCAATCGGCCCCAGCATTTT. This sequence encodes CASSLGRSNRPQHF. The rearrangement uses TRBV28 and TRBJ1-5; D ambiguous. Germline CDR1 is MDHEN and CDR2 is SYDVKM. The length of the CDR3 is 14 residues.

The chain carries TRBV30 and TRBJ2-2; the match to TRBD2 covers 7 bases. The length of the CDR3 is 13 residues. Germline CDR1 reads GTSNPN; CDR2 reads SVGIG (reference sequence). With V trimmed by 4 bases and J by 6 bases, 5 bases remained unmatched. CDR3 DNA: TGTGCCTGGACTAGCGGACCCCCCGGGGAGCTGTTTTTT. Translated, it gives CAWTSGPPGELFF.

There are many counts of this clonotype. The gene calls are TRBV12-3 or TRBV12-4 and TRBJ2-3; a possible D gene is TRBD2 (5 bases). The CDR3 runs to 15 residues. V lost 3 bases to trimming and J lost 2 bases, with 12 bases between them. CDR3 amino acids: CASSFGGSYTDTQYF. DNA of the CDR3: TGTGCCAGCAGTTTTGGCGGGTCTTACACAGATACGCAGTATTTT.

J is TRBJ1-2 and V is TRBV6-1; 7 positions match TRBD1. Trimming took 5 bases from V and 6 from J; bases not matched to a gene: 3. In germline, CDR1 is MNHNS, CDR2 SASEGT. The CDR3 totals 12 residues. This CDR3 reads CASSPQGDGYTF. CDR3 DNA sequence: TGTGCCAGCAGTCCTCAGGGGGATGGCTACACCTTC.

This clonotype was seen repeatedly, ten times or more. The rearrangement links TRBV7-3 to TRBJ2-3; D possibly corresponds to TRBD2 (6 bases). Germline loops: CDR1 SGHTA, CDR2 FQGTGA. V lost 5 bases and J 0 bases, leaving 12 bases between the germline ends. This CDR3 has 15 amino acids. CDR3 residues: CASSRGTSSTDTQYF. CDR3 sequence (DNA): TGTGCCAGCAGCCGAGGGACTTCTAGCACAGATACGCAGTATTTT.

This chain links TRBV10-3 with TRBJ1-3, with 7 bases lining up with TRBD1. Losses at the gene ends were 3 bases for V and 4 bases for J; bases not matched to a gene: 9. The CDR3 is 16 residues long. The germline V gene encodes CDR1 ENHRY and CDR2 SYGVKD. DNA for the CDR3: TGTGCCATCAGTGAATACCCCGGGACAGTCGGAAACACCATATATTTT. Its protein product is CAISEYPGTVGNTIYF.

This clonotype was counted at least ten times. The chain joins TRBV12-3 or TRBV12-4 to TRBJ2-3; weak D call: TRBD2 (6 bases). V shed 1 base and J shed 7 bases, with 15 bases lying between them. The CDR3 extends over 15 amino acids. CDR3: CASSLGGRDWHTQYF. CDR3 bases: TGTGCCAGCAGTTTAGGAGGGCGGGATTGGCATACGCAGTATTTT.